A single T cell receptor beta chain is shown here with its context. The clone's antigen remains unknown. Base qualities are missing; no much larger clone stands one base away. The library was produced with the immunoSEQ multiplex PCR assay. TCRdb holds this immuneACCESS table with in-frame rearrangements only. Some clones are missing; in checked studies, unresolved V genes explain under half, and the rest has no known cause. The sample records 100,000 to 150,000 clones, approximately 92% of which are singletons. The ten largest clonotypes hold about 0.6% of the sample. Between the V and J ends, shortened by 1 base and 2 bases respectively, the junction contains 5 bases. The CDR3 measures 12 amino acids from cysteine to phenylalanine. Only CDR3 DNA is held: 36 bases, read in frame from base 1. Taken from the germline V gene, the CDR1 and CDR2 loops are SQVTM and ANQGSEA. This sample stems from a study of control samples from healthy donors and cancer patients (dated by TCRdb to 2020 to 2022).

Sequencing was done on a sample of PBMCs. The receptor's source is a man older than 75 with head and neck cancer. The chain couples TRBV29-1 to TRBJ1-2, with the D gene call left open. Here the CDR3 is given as CSVEGSNYGYTF. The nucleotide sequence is TGCAGCGTTGAAGGCTCGAACTATGGCTACACCTTC. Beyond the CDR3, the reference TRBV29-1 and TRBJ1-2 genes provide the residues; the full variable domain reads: SAVISQKPSRDICQRGTSLTIQCQVDSQVTMMFWYRQQPGQSLTLIATANQGSEATYESGFVIDKFPISRPNLTFSTLTVSNMSPEDSSIYLCSVEGSNYGYTFGSGTRLTVV.